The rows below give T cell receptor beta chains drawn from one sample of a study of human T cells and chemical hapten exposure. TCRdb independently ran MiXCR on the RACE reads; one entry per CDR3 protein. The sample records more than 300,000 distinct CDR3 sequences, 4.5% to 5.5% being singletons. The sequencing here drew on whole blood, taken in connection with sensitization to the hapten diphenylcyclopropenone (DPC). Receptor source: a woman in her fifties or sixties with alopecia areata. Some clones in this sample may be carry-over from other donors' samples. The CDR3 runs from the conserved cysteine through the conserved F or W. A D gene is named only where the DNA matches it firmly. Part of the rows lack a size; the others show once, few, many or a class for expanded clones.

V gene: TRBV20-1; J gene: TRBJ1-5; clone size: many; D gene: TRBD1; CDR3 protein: CSASRQGASNQPQHF; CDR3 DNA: TGCAGTGCTAGTCGACAGGGGGCAAGCAATCAGCCCCAGCATTTT
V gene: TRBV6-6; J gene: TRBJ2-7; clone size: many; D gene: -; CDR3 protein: CASSRAGTPSYEQYF; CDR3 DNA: TGTGCCAGCAGCCGAGCCGGGACCCCTTCCTACGAGCAGTACTTC
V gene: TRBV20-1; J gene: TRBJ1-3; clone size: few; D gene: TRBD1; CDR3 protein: CSARDSDRGSGNTIYF; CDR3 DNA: TGCAGTGCTAGAGATTCGGACAGGGGGTCTGGAAACACCATATATTTT
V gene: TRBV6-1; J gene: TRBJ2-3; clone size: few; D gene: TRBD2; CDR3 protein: CASKAGGTDTQYF; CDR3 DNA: TGTGCCAGCAAGGCGGGGGGCACAGATACGCAGTATTTT
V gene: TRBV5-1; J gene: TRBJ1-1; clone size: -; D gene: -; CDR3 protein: CASSVRPNTEAFF; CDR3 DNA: TGCGCCAGCAGCGTTCGCCCGAACACTGAAGCTTTCTTT
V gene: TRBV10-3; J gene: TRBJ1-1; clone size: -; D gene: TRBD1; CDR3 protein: CAIKLDRGTEAFF; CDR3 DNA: TGTGCCATCAAGTTGGACAGGGGCACTGAAGCTTTCTTT
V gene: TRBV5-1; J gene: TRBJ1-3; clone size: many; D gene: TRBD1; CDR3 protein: CASSLQTGGGNTIYF; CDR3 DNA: TGCGCCAGCAGCTTGCAAACAGGGGGTGGAAACACCATATATTTT
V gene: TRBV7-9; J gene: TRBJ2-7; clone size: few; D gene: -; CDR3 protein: CASSPAKTSINEQYF; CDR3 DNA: TGTGCCAGCAGCCCCGCCAAGACCTCGATTAACGAGCAGTACTTC
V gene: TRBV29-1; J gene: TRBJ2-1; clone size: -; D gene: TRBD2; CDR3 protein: CSVAGTSGRGEQFF; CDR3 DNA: TGCAGCGTTGCTGGGACTAGCGGGAGAGGTGAGCAGTTCTTC
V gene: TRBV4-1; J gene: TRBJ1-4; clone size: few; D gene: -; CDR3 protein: CASSQLPPRGANEKLFF; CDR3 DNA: TGCGCCAGCAGCCAGCTCCCCCCTAGGGGAGCTAATGAAAAACTGTTTTTT
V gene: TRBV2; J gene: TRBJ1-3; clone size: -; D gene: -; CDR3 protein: CASSRDYSGNTIYF; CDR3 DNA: TGTGCCAGCAGTCGGGATTACTCTGGAAACACCATATATTTT
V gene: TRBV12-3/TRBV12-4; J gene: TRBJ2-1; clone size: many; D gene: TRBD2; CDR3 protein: CASSSLWTSYNEQFF; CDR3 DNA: TGTGCCAGCAGTTCCCTTTGGACTAGCTACAATGAGCAGTTCTTC
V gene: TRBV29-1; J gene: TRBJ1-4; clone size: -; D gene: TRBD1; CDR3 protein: CSARQGSATNEKLFF; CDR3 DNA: TGCAGCGCGCGACAGGGTTCTGCAACTAATGAAAAACTGTTTTTT
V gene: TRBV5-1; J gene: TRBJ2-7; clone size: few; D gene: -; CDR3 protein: CASSLGEPSEQYF; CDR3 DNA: TGCGCCAGCAGCTTGGGGGAACCATCCGAGCAGTACTTC
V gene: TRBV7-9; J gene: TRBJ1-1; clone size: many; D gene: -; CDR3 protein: CASSGTSKNEAFF; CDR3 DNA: TGTGCCAGCAGCGGGACCAGCAAAAATGAAGCTTTCTTT
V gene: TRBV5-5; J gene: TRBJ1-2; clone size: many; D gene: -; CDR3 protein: CASSLPGPGYTF; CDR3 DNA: TGTGCCAGCAGCTTGCCAGGTCCCGGCTACACCTTC
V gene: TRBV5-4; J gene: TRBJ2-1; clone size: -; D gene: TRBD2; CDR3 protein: CASSHSGGRSYNEQFF; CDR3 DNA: TGTGCCAGCAGTCACAGCGGGGGGCGTTCCTACAATGAGCAGTTCTTC
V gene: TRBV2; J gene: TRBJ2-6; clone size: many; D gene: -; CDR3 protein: CASSEYFGANVLTF; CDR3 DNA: TGTGCCAGCAGTGAATACTTTGGGGCCAACGTCCTGACTTTC
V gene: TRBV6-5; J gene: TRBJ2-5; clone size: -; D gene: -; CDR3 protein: CASSYPGVETQYF; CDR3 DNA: TGTGCCAGCAGTTATCCTGGGGTAGAGACCCAGTACTTC
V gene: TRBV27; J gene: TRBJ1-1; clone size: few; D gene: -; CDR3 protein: CASSSPRANTEAFF; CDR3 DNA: TGTGCCAGCAGTTCCCCCCGGGCGAACACTGAAGCTTTCTTT
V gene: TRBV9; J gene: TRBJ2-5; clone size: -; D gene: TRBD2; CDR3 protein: CASSVDPSGGVRETQYF; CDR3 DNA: TGTGCCAGCAGCGTAGATCCTAGCGGGGGGGTCAGAGAGACCCAGTACTTC
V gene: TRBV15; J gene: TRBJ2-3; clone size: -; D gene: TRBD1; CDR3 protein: CATSPQGQSTDTQYF; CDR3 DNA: TGTGCCACCAGCCCCCAGGGACAGAGCACAGATACGCAGTATTTT
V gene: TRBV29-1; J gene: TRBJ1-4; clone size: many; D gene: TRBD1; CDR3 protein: CSGFRGRVEKLFF; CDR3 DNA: TGCAGCGGGTTCAGGGGGCGGGTTGAAAAACTGTTTTTT
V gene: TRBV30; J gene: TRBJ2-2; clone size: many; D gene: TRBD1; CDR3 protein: CAWSYRGPTGELFF; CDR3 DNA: TGTGCCTGGAGTTACAGGGGACCCACCGGGGAGCTGTTTTTT
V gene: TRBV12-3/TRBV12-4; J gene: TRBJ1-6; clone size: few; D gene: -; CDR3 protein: CASSRGRPLHF; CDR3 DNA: TGTGCCAGCAGCCGGGGTAGGCCCCTCCACTTT
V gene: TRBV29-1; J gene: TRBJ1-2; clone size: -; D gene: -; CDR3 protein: CSAPTLGEGYTF; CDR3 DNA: TGCAGCGCTCCTACCCTTGGGGAAGGCTACACCTTC
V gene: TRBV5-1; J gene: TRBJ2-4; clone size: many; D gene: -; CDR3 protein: CASSTSQLAKNIQYF; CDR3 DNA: TGCGCCAGCAGTACCTCCCAGTTAGCCAAAAACATTCAGTACTTC
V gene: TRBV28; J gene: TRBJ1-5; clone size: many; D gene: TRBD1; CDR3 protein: CASSVDGTGGKPQHF; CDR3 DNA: TGTGCCAGCAGCGTAGATGGGACAGGGGGCAAGCCCCAGCATTTT
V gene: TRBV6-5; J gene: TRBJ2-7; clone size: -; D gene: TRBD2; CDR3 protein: CASRGGNSGEQYF; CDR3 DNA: TGTGCCAGCAGGGGGGGGAACAGCGGCGAGCAGTACTTC
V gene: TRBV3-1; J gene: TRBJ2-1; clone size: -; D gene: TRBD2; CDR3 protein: CASSQTSGGGNEQFF; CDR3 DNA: TGTGCCAGCAGCCAGACTAGCGGGGGAGGGAATGAGCAGTTCTTC
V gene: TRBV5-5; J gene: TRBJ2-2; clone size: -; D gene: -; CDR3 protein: CASSLAFGTGELFF; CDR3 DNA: TGTGCCAGCAGCTTGGCCTTTGGCACCGGGGAGCTGTTTTTT
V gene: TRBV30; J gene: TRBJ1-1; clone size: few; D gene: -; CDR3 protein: CAWSIPQYTEAFF; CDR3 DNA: TGTGCCTGGAGCATTCCCCAGTATACTGAAGCTTTCTTT
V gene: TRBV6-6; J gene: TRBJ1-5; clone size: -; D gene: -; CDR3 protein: CASNKEGGLPQHF; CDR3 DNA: TGTGCCAGCAACAAGGAGGGGGGCTTGCCCCAGCATTTT
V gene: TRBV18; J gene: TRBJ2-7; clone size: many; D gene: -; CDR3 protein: CASSPVQYEQYF; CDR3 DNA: TGTGCCAGCTCACCCGTACAGTACGAGCAGTACTTC
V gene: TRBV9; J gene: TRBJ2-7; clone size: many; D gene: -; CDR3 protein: CASSVTGTPSYEQYF; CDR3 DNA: TGTGCCAGCAGCGTTACCGGGACACCTTCCTACGAGCAGTACTTC
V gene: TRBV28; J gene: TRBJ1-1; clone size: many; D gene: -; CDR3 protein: CASRKGGFTEAFF; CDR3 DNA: TGTGCCAGCAGAAAAGGGGGGTTCACTGAAGCTTTCTTT
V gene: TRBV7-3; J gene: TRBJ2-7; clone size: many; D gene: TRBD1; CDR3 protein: CASSLIPGQGYEQYF; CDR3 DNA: TGTGCCAGCAGCTTAATCCCGGGACAGGGTTACGAGCAGTACTTC